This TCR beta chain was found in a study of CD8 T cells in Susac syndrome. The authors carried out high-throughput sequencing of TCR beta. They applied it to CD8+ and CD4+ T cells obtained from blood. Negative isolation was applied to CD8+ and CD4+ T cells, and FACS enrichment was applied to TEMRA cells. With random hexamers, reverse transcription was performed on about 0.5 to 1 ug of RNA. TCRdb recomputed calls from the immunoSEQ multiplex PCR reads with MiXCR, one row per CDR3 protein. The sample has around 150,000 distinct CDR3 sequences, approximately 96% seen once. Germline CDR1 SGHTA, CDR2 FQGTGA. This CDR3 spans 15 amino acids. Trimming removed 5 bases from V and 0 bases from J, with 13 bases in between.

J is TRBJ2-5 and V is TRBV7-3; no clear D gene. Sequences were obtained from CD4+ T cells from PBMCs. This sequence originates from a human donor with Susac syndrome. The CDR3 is CASSPLLVNQETQYF. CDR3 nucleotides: TGTGCCAGCAGCCCCCTTCTAGTGAACCAAGAGACCCAGTACTTC.